One sample yielded the 20 T cell receptor beta chains listed below, sequenced in a study of brain T cells in children with intractable seizures. Profiling relied on immunoSEQ multiplex PCR, and the TCRdb table lists in-frame clones only, not all of them. The sample contains around 80,000 clones, approximately 90% of which appear only once. The sample in question was peripheral blood, obtained at surgery. All receptors derive from a girl aged 2-15 years with Rasmussen encephalitis and intractable seizures.

The rearrangement uses TRBV30 and TRBJ1-3, with 9 nucleotides matching TRBD1. The length of the CDR3 is 14 residues. CDR1 is GTSNPN and CDR2 is SVGIG in the germline V gene (reference sequence). V shed 6 bases and J 3 bases; nucleotides not matched to a gene: 6. The CDR3 DNA reads TGTGCCTGCCGAGGGACAGGGAATGGAAACACCATATATTTT. Translated, it gives CACRGTGNGNTIYF. The full variable domain, its missing parts supplied by reference TRBV30 and TRBJ1-3, is SQTIHQWPATLVQPVGSPLSLECTVEGTSNPNLYWYRQAAGRGLQLLFYSVGIGQISSEVPQNLSASRPQDRQFILSSKKLLLSDSGFYLCACRGTGNGNTIYFGEGSWLTVV.

The chain carries TRBV7-3 and TRBJ2-7, with D perhaps TRBD2 (6 bases). Trimming took off 3 bases at V and 0 bases at J, with 12 bases between the two ends. The CDR3 contains 15 residues. The germline V gene has CDR1 SGHTA and CDR2 FQGTGA. The CDR3 bases are TGTGCCAGCAGCTTCCCGGGAGAGAGCTCCTACGAGCAGTACTTC. It yields the protein CASSFPGESSYEQYF.

The J gene is TRBJ1-5, the V gene TRBV18; D ambiguous. The CDR3 contains 14 residues. The V and J ends lost 2 bases and 2 bases respectively, with 7 bases between them. Germline V gives CDR1 KGHSH, CDR2 LQKENI. CDR3 nucleotides: TGTGCCAGCTCACCAGGAGTCGGCAATCAGCCCCAGCATTTT. This gives the protein CASSPGVGNQPQHF.

CDR3 protein: CASSLTGGLYQPQHF. CDR3 bases: TGCGCCAGCAGCTTGACAGGTGGGTTGTATCAGCCCCAGCATTTT. The chain uses TRBV4-1 and TRBJ1-5; D is possibly TRBD1 (6 bases). The germline V and J ends were trimmed by 5 bases and 5 bases, with 16 bases remaining between them. Germline CDR1 MGHRA, CDR2 YSYEKL. This CDR3 region has 15 residues.

This clone was recorded only once. V usage is TRBV7-9 and J usage is TRBJ2-2; no firm D call. Trimming left V 5 bases short and J 1 base short, with 8 bases between. The CDR3 covers 14 residues. Germline lookup yields CDR1 SEHNR and CDR2 FQNEAQ (reference sequence). The CDR3 here is CASSTPENTGELFF. CDR3 coding DNA: TGTGCCAGCAGCACCCCTGAGAACACCGGGGAGCTGTTTTTT.

The V gene is TRBV2, the J gene TRBJ1-2; 7 bases map to TRBD1. V lost 2 bases to trimming and J lost 8 bases; unmatched junction nucleotides: 8. The CDR3 runs 14 residues. Germline values: CDR1 SNHLY, CDR2 FYNNEI. The CDR3 DNA sequence: TGTGCCAGCAGTGAAACAGGGGAGTGGTACGGCTACACCTTC. Protein sequence: CASSETGEWYGYTF.

V gene TRBV5-1 combines with J gene TRBJ1-1, with TRBD1 matching 7 bases. Germline V gene lookup returns CDR1 SGHRS and CDR2 YFSETQ. Trimming took 4 bases from V and 2 from J; bases not matched to a gene: 5. This CDR3 region has 14 residues. CDR3 residues: CASSNGQENTEAFF. The CDR3 nucleotides read TGCGCCAGCAGCAATGGACAGGAAAACACTGAAGCTTTCTTT.

V usage is TRBV2 and J usage is TRBJ1-4; no definite D call. V lost 6 bases and J 2 bases, leaving 25 bases between the germline ends. The CDR3 loop spans 19 amino acids. Germline CDR1 and CDR2: SNHLY and FYNNEI. Written as DNA, the CDR3 is TGTGCCAGCAGCCTAAGCGGGATTGCGGGTTTTGGGACTAATGAAAAACTGTTTTTT. Amino acid sequence: CASSLSGIAGFGTNEKLFF. Full variable domain (rest looked up from reference TRBV2 and TRBJ1-4): EPEVTQTPSHQVTQMGQEVILRCVPISNHLYFYWYRQILGQKVEFLVSFYNNEISEKSEIFDDQFSVERPDGSNFTLKIRSTKLEDSAMYFCASSLSGIAGFGTNEKLFFGSGTQLSVL.

CDR3 region: CASSQGANQPQHF. The CDR3 coding sequence is TGTGCCAGCTCACAGGGGGCAAATCAGCCCCAGCATTTT. J is TRBJ1-5 and V is TRBV18, with TRBD1 matching over 7 bases. Trimming took 4 bases from V and 4 from J; bases not matched to a gene: 1. Germline-derived CDR1 and CDR2 are KGHSH and LQKENI. This CDR3 is 13 amino acids long.

This clone has just a few counts. This chain links TRBV28 with TRBJ1-2; perhaps TRBD1 as D (5 bases). V gave up 8 bases and J gave up 3 bases, with 16 bases separating them. Germline loops: CDR1 MDHEN, CDR2 SYDVKM. The CDR3 runs to 14 residues. The CDR3 nucleotides read TGTGCCAGCGTATCCGGGACCTCTTACTATGGCTACACCTTC. Protein: CASVSGTSYYGYTF.

The chain links TRBV11-2 to TRBJ2-2, with D perhaps being TRBD1 or TRBD2 (5 bases each). This CDR3 region has 18 residues. V was clipped by 5 bases and J by 7 bases, with 26 bases between them. Germline CDR1 reads SGHAT; CDR2 reads FQNNGV. In DNA form, the CDR3 reads TGTGCCAGCAGCCCACTCTTCGCGTTTGTGTTGGGGGACGGGGAGCTGTTTTTT. Protein: CASSPLFAFVLGDGELFF.

Turning to this clone: Additional DNA sequences in this sample encode the identical CDR3. This chain uses TRBV7-9 with TRBJ1-1; TRBD1 might be the D (5 bases). The germline V and J ends were trimmed by 5 bases and 1 base, with 8 bases remaining between them. The CDR3 is made up of 13 amino acids. CDR1 is SEHNR and CDR2 is FQNEAQ in the germline V gene (reference sequence). The CDR3 here is CASSPTGNTEAFF. For the CDR3, the DNA is TGTGCCAGCAGCCCCACAGGGAACACTGAAGCTTTCTTT.

In its sample, this clone was seen once. The CDR3 is CASRTAGGETQYF. The CDR3 DNA is TGTGCCAGCAGGACAGCAGGGGGAGAGACCCAGTACTTC. The rearrangement uses TRBV11-2 and TRBJ2-5, with 7 bases fitting TRBD1. J was trimmed by 4 bases and V by 6 bases; bases with no gene match: 5. Per the germline V gene, CDR1 is SGHAT and CDR2 is FQNNGV. The CDR3 length is 13 residues. Full variable domain (outside the CDR3, taken from reference TRBV11-2 and TRBJ2-5): EAGVAQSPRYKIIEKRQSVAFWCNPISGHATLYWYQQILGQGPKLLIQFQNNGVVDDSQLPKDRFSAERLKGVDSTLKIQPAKLEDSAVYLCASRTAGGETQYFGPGTRLLVL.

The chain links TRBV18 to TRBJ1-4; D uncertain. The CDR3 is 13 amino acids. V gave up 2 bases and J gave up 8 bases, with 9 bases separating them. Germline CDR1 is KGHSH and CDR2 is LQKENI. The CDR3 DNA reads TGTGCCAGCTCACCATCGGGCGGGGAAAAACTGTTTTTT. It is translated as CASSPSGGEKLFF.

The chain carries TRBV5-6 and TRBJ2-2, with 14 bases identical to TRBD2. After removal of 3 bases from V and 6 bases from J, the junction contained 7 bases not matched to a gene. The germline CDR1 and CDR2 sequences are SGHDT and YYEEEE. CDR3 length: 17 amino acids. CDR3 nucleotides: TGTGCCAGCAGCTCGGAGACTAGCGGGAGGGCGTCCGGGGAGCTGTTTTTT. Translation gives CASSSETSGRASGELFF.

The chain links TRBV18 to TRBJ1-2; TRBD1 aligns across 8 bases. Germline V CDR1 and CDR2: KGHSH, LQKENI. This CDR3 is built from 15 residues. J gave up 6 bases and V 3 bases, and 9 bases lay outside the gene matches. The CDR3 nucleotides read TGTGCCAGCTCACCTGACAGAGGACAGGGTGATGGCTACACCTTC. Its translation: CASSPDRGQGDGYTF.

The CDR3 is CASTPAETQYF. CDR3 bases: TGTGCCAGCACCCCTGCGGAGACCCAGTACTTC. The rearrangement uses TRBV6-5 and TRBJ2-5; D gene uncertain. From germline, CDR1 is MNHEY and CDR2 SVGAGI. Trimming shortened V by 7 bases and J by 5 bases, and 8 bases separated the two germline ends. The CDR3 is 11 residues long.

CDR3 loop: CASSYSKAGMNTEAFF. DNA for the CDR3: TGTGCCAGCAGTTACTCGAAGGCAGGGATGAACACTGAAGCTTTCTTT. The chain joins TRBV6-2 or TRBV6-3 to TRBJ1-1, with D possibly matching TRBD1 (5 bases). Germline V lookup: CDR1 MNHEY, CDR2 SVGEGT. Trimming stripped 0 bases from V and 0 bases from J, with 11 bases between. The CDR3 runs 16 residues.

Here the CDR3 reads CASSPGGSGNTIYF. For the CDR3, the DNA is TGTGCCAGCAGCCCAGGGGGCTCTGGAAACACCATATATTTT. The chain joins TRBV5-4 to TRBJ1-3; 7 bases are a match to TRBD1. The CDR3 has 14 residues. Per the germline V gene, CDR1 is SGHNT and CDR2 is YYREEE (reference sequence). V shed 4 bases and J 0 bases; nucleotides not matched to a gene: 1.

The rearrangement joins TRBV6-2 or TRBV6-3 to TRBJ2-2; 7 bases match TRBD1. The V gene end was trimmed by 5 bases and the J gene end by 8 bases; junction bases not matched to a gene: 5. This CDR3 has 13 amino acids. Germline CDR1 and CDR2: MNHEY and SVGEGT. CDR3 sequence: CASSTTGIGELFF. CDR3 DNA sequence: TGTGCCAGCAGTACGACAGGGATAGGGGAGCTGTTTTTT.